This T cell receptor (beta chain) came from a study of T cell repertoires in cytomegalovirus infection. Background on the study: Matching HLA type and CMV infection were both indicated by public TCR beta signatures. Study observations and caveats: Carriers of CMV and the relevant HLA type were discriminated by public TCR beta frequency. Predominance within the ex vivo response was attributable to HLA-C-restricted CMV-specific TCR beta clonotypes.

This clonotype was seen a few times. Its specificity is unknown. TCRdb re-called the reads with MiXCR, one entry per CDR3 protein. Of around 170,000 distinct CDR3 sequences in the sample, approximately 17% were seen once. Material for sequencing was CD8+ T cells from PBMCs. The receptor was derived from a human donor in good health (CMV status not recorded). Some clones in this sample may be carry-over from other donors' samples.

The CDR3 region is CASSFPTGQRRQPQHF. The CDR3 coding sequence is TGTGCCAGCAGTTTCCCCACAGGGCAAAGAAGGCAGCCCCAGCATTTT. The chain carries TRBV28 and TRBJ1-5; D perhaps matches TRBD1 (6 bases). Germline V gives CDR1 MDHEN, CDR2 SYDVKM. The V and J ends lost 3 bases and 7 bases respectively, with 19 bases between them. CDR3 length: 16 residues.